The T cell receptor (beta chain) described here comes from a study of blood T cells in healthy people across ages. The wider study: When template switching was applied, about one barcoded beta molecule was captured per two T cells. General observations from the study: Per-million-T-cell TCR beta diversity fell roughly linearly with age.

There are 14 residues in the CDR3. CDR1 and CDR2 from the germline V gene are DFQATT and SNEGSKA (reference sequence). V lost 3 bases to trimming and J lost 6 bases; unmatched junction nucleotides: 9. Of note for this clonotype: Its antigen is currently unknown.

Together with a sample-barcoded 5' primer, a J-beta primer mix was included in a second PCR lasting about 6 to 11 cycles. TCRdb analysed the 5' RACE reads with MiXCR anew, one entry per CDR3 protein. This sample carries about 730,000 distinct CDR3 sequences, roughly 45% of them seen once, and the ten largest clones take around a fifth. The sequence was collected from a woman aged 60-75 years in good health. Input material: blood. This sequence joins TRBV20-1 and TRBJ2-3; TRBD2 aligns across 7 bases. The CDR3 nucleotides read TGCAGTGCTAGGGGTGTGCGGGGAGGGGATACGCAGTATTTT. This sequence encodes CSARGVRGGDTQYF.